This entry concerns a single T cell receptor (beta chain). This sample was taken from a study of T cell changes during pregnancy in multiple sclerosis. This table comes from immunoSEQ multiplex PCR, and its TCRdb copy is limited to in-frame clones, with some not included. Here the sample spans tens of thousands of clones, approximately 94% being singletons. The source of this sequence is a female donor with multiple sclerosis, enrolled in a pregnancy study. The material was peripheral blood, obtained in the third trimester of pregnancy.

The CDR3 here is CASSATGGWTEAFF. For the CDR3, the DNA is TGTGCCAGCAGCGCAACAGGGGGCTGGACTGAAGCTTTCTTT. The chain recombines TRBV5-4 with TRBJ1-1; TRBD1 matches at 9 bases. The CDR3 length is 14 residues. Germline V lookup: CDR1 SGHNT, CDR2 YYREEE (reference sequence). V lost 4 bases, J lost 5 bases, and 6 bases stayed unmatched.